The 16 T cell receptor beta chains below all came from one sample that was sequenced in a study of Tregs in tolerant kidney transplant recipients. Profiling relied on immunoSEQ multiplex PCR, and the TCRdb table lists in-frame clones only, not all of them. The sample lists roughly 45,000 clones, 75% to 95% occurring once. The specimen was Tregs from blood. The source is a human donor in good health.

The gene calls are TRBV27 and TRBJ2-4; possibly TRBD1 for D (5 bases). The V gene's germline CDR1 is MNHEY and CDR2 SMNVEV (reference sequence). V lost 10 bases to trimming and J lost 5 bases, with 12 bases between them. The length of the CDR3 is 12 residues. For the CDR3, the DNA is TGTGCCACTAAGACAGTTCAAAACATTCAGTACTTC. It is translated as CATKTVQNIQYF.

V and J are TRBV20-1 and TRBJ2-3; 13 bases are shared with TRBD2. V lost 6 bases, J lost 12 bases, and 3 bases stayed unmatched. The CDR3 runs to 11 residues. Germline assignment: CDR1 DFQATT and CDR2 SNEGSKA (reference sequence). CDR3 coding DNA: TGCAGTGCCGGGACTAGCGGGACCCAGTATTTT. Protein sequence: CSAGTSGTQYF.

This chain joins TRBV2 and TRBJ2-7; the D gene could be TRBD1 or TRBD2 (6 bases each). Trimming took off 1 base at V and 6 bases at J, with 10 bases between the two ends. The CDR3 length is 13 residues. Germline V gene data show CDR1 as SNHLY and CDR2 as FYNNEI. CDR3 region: CASSEEGGSEQYF. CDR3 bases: TGTGCCAGCAGTGAAGAGGGGGGCAGCGAGCAGTACTTC.

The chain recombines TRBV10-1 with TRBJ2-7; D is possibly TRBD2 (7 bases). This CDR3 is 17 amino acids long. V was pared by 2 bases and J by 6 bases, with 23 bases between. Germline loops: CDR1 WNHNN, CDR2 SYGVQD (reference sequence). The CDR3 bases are TGCGCCAGCAGTGAGAGTCGCCTCCGGCGGGGGCCGATCGAGCAGTACTTC. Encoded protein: CASSESRLRRGPIEQYF.

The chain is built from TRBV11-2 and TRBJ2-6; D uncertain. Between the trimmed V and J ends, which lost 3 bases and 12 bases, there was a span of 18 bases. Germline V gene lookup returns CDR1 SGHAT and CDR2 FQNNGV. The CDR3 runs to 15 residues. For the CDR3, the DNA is TGTGCCAGCAGCTTGAACTGGGCGCCTCTTCCCGTCCTGACTTTC. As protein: CASSLNWAPLPVLTF. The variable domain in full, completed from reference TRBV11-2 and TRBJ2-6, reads EAGVAQSPRYKIIEKRQSVAFWCNPISGHATLYWYQQILGQGPKLLIQFQNNGVVDDSQLPKDRFSAERLKGVDSTLKIQPAKLEDSAVYLCASSLNWAPLPVLTFGAGSRLTVL.

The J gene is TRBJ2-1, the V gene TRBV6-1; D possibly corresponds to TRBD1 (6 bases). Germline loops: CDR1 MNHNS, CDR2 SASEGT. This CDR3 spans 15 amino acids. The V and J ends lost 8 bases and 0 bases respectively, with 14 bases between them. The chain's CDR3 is CASPKTGRSYNEQFF. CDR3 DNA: TGTGCCAGCCCAAAGACAGGCCGCTCCTACAATGAGCAGTTCTTC.

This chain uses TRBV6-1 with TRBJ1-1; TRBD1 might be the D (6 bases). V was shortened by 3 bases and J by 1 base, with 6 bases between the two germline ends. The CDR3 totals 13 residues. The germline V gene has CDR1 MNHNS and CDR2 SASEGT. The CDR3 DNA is TGTGCCAGCAGTGAGGACAGGAACACTGAAGCTTTCTTT. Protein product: CASSEDRNTEAFF.

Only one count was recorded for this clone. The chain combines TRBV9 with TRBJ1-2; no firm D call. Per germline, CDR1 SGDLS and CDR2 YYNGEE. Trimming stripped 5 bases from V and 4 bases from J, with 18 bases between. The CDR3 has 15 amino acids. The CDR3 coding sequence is TGTGCCAGCAGTGTGACCCCAGGACGTGGCTATGGCTACACCTTC. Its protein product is CASSVTPGRGYGYTF.

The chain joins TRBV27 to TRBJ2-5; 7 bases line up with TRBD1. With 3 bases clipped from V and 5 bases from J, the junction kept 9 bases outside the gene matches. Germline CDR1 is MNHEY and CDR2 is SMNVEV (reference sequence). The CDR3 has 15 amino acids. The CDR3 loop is CASSFTGQPRETQYF. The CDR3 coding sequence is TGTGCCAGCAGTTTCACGGGACAGCCAAGGGAGACCCAGTACTTC.

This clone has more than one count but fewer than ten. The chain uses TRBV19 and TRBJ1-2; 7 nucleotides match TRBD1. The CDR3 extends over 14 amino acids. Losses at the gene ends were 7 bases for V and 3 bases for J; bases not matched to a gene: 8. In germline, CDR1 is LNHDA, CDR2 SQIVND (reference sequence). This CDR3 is CASKGQGEDYGYTF. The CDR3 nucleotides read TGTGCCAGTAAGGGGCAGGGGGAGGACTATGGCTACACCTTC.

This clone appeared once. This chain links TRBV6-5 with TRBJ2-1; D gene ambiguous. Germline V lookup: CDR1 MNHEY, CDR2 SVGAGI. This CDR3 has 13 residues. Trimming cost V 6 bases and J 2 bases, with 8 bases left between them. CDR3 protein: CASRNGPYNEQFF. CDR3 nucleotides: TGTGCCAGCAGAAACGGACCCTACAATGAGCAGTTCTTC.

For the CDR3, the DNA is TGTGCCAGCAGCACAACAGGGGGGTCCTACGAGCAGTACTTC. Residues: CASSTTGGSYEQYF. This chain joins TRBV7-2 and TRBJ2-7; 8 bases agree with TRBD1. CDR3 size: 14 residues. From germline, CDR1 is SGHTA and CDR2 FQGNSA. Trimming cost V 5 bases and J 1 base; bases outside gene matches: 4.

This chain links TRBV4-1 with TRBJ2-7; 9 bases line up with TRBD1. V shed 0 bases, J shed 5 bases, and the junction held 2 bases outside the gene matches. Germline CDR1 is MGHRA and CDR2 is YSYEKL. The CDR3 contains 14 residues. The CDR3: CASSQDRDRDEQYF. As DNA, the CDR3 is TGCGCCAGCAGCCAAGATCGGGACAGGGACGAGCAGTACTTC.

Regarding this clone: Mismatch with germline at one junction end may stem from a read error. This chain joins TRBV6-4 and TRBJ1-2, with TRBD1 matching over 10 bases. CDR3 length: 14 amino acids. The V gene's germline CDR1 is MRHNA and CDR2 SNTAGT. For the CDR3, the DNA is TGTGCCAGCAAAAGGGACAGGGGAAACTGTGGCTACACCTTC. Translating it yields CASKRDRGNCGYTF.

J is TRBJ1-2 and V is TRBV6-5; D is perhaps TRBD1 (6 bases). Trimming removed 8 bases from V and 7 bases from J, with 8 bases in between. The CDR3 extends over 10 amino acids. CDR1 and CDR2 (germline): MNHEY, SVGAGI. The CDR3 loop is CASGGPGYTF. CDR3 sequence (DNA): TGTGCCAGCGGGGGGCCTGGCTACACCTTC.

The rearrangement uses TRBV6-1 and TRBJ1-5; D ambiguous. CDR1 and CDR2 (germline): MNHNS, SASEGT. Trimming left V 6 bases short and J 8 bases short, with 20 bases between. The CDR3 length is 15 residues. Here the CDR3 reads CASRSGLGYLEPQHF. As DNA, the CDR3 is TGTGCCAGCAGATCAGGACTGGGCTATTTGGAGCCCCAGCATTTT.